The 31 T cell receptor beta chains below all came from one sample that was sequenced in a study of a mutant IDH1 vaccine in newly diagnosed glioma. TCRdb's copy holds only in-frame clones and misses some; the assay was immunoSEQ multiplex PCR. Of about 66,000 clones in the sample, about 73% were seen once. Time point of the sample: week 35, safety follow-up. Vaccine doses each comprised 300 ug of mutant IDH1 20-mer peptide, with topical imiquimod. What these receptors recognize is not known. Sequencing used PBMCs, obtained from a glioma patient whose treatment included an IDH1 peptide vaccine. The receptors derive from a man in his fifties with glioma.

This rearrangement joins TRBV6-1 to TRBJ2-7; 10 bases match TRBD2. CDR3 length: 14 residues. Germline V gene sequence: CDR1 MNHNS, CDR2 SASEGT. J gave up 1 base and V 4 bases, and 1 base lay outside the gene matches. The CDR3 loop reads CASSVGLASYEQYF. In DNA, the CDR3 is TGTGCCAGCAGTGTGGGACTAGCGTCCTACGAGCAGTACTTC.

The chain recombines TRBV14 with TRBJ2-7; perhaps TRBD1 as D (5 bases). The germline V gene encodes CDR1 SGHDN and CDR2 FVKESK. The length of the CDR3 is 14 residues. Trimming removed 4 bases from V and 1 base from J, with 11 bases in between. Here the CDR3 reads CASSPGHTSYEQYF. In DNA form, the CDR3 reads TGTGCCAGCAGCCCCGGACACACTTCCTACGAGCAGTACTTC.

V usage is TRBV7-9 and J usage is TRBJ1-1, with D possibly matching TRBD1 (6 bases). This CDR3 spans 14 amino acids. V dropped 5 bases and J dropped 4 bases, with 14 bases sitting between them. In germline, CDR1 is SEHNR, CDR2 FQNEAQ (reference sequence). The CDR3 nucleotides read TGTGCCAGCAGCCAAACAGGGAAAGTCACTGAAGCTTTCTTT. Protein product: CASSQTGKVTEAFF.

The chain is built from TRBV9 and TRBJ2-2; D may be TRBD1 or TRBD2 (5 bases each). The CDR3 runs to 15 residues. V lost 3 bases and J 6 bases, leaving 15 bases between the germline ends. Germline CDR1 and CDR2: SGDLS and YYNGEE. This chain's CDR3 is CASSAWDGPSGELFF. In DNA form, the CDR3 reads TGTGCCAGCAGCGCGTGGGACGGCCCCTCCGGGGAGCTGTTTTTT. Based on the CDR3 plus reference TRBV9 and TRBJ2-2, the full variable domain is DSGVTQTPKHLITATGQRVTLRCSPRSGDLSVYWYQQSLDQGLQFLIQYYNGEERAKGNILERFSAQQFPDLHSELNLSSLELGDSALYFCASSAWDGPSGELFFGEGSRLTVL.

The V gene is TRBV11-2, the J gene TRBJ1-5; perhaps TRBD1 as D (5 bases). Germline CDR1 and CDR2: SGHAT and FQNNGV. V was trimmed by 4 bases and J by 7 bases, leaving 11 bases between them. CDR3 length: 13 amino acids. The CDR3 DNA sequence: TGTGCCAGCAGCTCTCACAGGAACCAGCCCCAGCATTTT. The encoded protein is CASSSHRNQPQHF.

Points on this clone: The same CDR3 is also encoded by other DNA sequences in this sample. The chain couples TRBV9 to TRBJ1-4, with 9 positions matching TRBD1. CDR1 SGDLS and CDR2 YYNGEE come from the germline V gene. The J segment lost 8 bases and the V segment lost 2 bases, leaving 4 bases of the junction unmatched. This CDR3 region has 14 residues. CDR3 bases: TGTGCCAGCAGCGTGGGACAGGGCGGAGAAAAACTGTTTTTT. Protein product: CASSVGQGGEKLFF.

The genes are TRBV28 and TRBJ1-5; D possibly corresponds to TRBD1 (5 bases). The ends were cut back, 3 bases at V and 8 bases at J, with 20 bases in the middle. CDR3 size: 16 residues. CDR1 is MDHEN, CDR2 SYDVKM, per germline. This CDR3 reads CASSFGAGTGQEPQHF. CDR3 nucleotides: TGTGCCAGCAGTTTCGGGGCAGGAACGGGGCAAGAGCCCCAGCATTTT.

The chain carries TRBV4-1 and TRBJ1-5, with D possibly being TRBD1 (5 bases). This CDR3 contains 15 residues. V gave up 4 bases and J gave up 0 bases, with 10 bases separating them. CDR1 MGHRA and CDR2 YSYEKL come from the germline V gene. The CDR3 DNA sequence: TGCGCCAGCAGCCTTATTCAGGGTAGCAATCAGCCCCAGCATTTT. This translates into CASSLIQGSNQPQHF.

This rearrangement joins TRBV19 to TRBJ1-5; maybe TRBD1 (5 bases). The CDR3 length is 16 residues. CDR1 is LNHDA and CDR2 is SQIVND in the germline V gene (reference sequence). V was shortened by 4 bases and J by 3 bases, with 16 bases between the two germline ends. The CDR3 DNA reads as TGTGCCAGTAGTAATATAGACAGAAGGTACAATCAGCCCCAGCATTTT. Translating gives CASSNIDRRYNQPQHF.

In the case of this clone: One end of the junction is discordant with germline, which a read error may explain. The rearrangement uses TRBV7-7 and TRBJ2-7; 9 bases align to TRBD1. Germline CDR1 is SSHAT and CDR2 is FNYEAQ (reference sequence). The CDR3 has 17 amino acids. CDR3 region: CASSLGQGRGGSYEQYF. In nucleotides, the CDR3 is TGTGCTAGCAGCTTGGGACAGGGAAGGGGGGGGTCCTACGAGCAGTACTTC.

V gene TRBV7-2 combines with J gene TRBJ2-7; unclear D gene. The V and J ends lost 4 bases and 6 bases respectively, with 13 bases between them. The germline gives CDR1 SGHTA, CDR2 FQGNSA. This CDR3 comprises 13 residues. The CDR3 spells CASSYLKGSEQYF. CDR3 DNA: TGTGCCAGCAGCTACCTGAAGGGTTCCGAGCAGTACTTC. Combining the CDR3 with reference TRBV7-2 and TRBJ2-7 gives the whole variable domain GAGVSQSPSNKVTEKGKDVELRCDPISGHTALYWYRQSLGQGLEFLIYFQGNSAPDKSGLPSDRFSAERTGGSVSTLTIQRTQQEDSAVYLCASSYLKGSEQYFGPGTRLTVT.

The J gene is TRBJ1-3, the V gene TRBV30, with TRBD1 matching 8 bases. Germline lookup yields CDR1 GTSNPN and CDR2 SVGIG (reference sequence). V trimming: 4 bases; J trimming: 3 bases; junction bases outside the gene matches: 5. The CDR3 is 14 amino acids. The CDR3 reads CAWMTGDGGNTIYF. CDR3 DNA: TGTGCCTGGATGACAGGGGACGGTGGAAACACCATATATTTT.

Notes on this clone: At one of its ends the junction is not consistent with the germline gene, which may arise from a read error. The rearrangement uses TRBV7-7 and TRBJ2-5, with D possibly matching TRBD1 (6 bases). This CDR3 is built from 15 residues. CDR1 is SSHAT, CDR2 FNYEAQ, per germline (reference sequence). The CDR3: CASSLQGTGQETQYF. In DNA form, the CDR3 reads TGTGCTAGCAGCTTACAGGGAACGGGGCAAGAGACCCAGTACTTC.

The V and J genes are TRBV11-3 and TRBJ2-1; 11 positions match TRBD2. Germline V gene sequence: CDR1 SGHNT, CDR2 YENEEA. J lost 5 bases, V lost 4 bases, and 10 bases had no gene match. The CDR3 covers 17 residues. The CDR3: CASSSSTSGVSNNEQFF. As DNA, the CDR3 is TGTGCCAGCAGCTCCTCGACTAGCGGGGTTTCTAACAATGAGCAGTTCTTC.

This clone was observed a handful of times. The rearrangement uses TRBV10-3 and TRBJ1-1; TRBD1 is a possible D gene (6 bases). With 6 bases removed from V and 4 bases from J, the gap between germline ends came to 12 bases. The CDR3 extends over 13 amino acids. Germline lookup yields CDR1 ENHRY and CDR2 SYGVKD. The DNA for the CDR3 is TGTGCCATCAGGATTCGGACAGCCACTGAAGCTTTCTTT. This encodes CAIRIRTATEAFF.

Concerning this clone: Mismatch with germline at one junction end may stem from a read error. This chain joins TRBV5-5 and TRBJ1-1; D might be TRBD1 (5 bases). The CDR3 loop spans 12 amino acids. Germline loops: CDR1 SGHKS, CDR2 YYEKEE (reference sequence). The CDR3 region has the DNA TGTGCCACCAGCTTGTGGGGGACTGAAGCTTTCTTT. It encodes CATSLWGTEAFF.

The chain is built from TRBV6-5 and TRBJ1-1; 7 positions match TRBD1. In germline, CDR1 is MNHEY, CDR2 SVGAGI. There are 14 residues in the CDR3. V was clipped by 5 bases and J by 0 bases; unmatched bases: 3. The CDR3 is CASSTGQMNTEAFF. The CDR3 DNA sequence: TGTGCCAGCAGTACGGGACAGATGAACACTGAAGCTTTCTTT.

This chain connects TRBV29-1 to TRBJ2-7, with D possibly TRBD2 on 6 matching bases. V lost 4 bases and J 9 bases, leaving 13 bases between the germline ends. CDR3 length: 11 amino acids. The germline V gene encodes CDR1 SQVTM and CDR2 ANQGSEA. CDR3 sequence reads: CSVANGGSQYF. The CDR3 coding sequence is TGCAGCGTTGCGAATGGAGGGTCGCAGTACTTC.

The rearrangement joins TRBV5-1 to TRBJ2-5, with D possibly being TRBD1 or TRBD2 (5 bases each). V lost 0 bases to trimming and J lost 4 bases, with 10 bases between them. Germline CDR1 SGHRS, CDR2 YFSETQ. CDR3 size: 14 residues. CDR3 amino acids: CASSLGDGGETQYF. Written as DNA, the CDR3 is TGCGCCAGCAGCTTGGGCGATGGGGGAGAGACCCAGTACTTC.

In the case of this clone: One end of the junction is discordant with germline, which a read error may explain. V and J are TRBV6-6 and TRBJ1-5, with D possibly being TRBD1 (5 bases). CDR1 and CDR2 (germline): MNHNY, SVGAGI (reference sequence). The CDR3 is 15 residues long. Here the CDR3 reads CASTYGTLGHQPQHF. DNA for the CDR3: TGTGCCAGCACTTACGGGACTCTAGGCCATCAGCCCCAGCATTTT.

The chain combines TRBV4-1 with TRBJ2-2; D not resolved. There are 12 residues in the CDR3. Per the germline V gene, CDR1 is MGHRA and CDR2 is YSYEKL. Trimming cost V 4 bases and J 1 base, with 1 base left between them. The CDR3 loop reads CASSRNTGELFF. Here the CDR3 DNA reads TGCGCCAGCAGCCGGAACACCGGGGAGCTGTTTTTT.

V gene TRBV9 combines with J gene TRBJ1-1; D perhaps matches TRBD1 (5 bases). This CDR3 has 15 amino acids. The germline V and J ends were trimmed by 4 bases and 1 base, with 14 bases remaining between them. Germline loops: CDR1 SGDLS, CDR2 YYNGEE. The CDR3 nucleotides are TGTGCCAGCAGCACCCTCCCGGACACGAACACTGAAGCTTTCTTT. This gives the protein CASSTLPDTNTEAFF. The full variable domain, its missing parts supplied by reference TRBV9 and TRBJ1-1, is DSGVTQTPKHLITATGQRVTLRCSPRSGDLSVYWYQQSLDQGLQFLIQYYNGEERAKGNILERFSAQQFPDLHSELNLSSLELGDSALYFCASSTLPDTNTEAFFGQGTRLTVV.

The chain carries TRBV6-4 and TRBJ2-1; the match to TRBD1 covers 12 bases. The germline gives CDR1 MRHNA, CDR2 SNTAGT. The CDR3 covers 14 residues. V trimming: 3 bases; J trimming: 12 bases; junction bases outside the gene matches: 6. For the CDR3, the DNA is TGTGCCAGCAGTGAGCGGGGACAGGGGGCGGTGCAGTTCTTC. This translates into CASSERGQGAVQFF.

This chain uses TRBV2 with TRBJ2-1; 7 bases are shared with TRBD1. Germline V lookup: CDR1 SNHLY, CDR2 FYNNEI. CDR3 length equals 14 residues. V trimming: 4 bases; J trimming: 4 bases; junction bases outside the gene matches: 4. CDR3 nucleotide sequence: TGTGCCAGCAGTGGCAGACAGGGTTACAATGAGCAGTTCTTC. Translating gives CASSGRQGYNEQFF.

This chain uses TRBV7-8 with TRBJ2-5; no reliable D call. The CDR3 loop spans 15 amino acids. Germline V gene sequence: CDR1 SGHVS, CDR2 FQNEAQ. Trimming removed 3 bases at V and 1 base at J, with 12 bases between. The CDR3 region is CASSFGVAFQETQYF. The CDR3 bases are TGTGCCAGCAGCTTTGGGGTTGCCTTCCAAGAGACCCAGTACTTC.

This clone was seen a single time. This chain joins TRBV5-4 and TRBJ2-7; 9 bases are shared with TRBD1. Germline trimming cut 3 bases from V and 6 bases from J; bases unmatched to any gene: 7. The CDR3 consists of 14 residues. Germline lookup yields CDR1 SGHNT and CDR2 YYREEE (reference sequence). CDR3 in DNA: TGTGCCAGCAGCTCCCCGGGACAGGGTCCCGAGCAGTACTTC. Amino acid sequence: CASSSPGQGPEQYF.

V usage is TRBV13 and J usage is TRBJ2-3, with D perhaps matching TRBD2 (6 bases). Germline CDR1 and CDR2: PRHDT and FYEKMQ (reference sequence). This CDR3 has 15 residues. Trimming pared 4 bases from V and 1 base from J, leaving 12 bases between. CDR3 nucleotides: TGTGCCAGCAGCTATGGAGGGGAGGGCACAGATACGCAGTATTTT. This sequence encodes CASSYGGEGTDTQYF.

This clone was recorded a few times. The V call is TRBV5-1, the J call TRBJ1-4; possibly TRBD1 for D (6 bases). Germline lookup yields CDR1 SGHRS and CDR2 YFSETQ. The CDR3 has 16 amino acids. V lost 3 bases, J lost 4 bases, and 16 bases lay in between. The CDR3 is CASSSDPTRGNEKLFF. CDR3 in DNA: TGCGCCAGCAGCTCCGACCCGACCAGGGGTAATGAAAAACTGTTTTTT. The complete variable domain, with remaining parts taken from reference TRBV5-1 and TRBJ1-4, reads KAGVTQTPRYLIKTRGQQVTLSCSPISGHRSVSWYQQTPGQGLQFLFEYFSETQRNKGNFPGRFSGRQFSNSRSEMNVSTLELGDSALYLCASSSDPTRGNEKLFFGSGTQLSVL.

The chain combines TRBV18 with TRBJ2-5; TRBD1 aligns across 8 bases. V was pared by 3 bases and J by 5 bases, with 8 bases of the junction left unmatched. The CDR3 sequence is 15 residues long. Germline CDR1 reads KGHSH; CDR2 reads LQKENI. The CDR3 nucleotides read TGTGCCAGCTCACCCCCGAGGACAGGGTTGGAGACCCAGTACTTC. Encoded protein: CASSPPRTGLETQYF.

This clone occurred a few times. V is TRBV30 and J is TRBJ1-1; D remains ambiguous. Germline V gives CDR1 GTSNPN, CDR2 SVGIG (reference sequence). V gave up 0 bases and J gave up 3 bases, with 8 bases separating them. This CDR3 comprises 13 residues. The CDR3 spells CAWSVTRYTEAFF. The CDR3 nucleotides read TGTGCCTGGAGTGTAACGAGATACACTGAAGCTTTCTTT.

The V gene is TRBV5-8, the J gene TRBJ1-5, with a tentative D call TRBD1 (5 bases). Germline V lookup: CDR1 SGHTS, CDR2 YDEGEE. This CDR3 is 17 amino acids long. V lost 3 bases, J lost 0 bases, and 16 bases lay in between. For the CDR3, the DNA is TGTGCCAGCAGCTCTGCGATGGCAGGGTTTAGCAATCAGCCCCAGCATTTT. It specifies CASSSAMAGFSNQPQHF.